This T cell receptor beta chain was identified during a study of cytomegalovirus exposure and HLA in healthy donors. V lost 5 bases, J lost 4 bases, and 8 bases stayed unmatched. The length of the CDR3 is 15 residues. Germline values: CDR1 SGHNT, CDR2 YYREEE (reference sequence). Researchers ran the PCR with 60 Vbeta and 13 Jbeta primers. Repertoires were generated with immunoSEQ multiplex PCR, while TCRdb's copy carries only in-frame clones and drops some. Of about 93,000 clones listed, nearly 80% are singletons. The source is a woman between 40 and 50 years old in good health and CMV-seronegative. Sequencing was performed on PBMCs. The V gene is TRBV5-4, the J gene TRBJ2-1; 8 bases align to TRBD1. The DNA of the CDR3 is TGTGCCAGCAGGTTCGGACAGGGTGGATACAATGAGCAGTTCTTC. Amino acid sequence: CASRFGQGGYNEQFF.